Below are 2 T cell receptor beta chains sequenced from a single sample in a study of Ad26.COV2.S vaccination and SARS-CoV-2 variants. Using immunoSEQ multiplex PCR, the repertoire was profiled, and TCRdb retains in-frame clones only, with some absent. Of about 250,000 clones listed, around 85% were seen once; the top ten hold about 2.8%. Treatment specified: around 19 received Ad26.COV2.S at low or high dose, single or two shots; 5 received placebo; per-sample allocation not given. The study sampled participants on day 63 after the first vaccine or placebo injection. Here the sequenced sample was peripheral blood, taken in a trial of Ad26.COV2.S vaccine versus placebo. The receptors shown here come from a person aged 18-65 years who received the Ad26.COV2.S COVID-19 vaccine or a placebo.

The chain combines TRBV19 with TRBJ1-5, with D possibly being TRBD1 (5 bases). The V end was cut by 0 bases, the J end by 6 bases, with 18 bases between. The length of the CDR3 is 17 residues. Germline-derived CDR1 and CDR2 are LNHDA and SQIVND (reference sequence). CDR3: CASSIDLGVAGIQPQHF. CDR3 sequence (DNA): TGTGCCAGTAGTATAGATCTGGGAGTAGCAGGGATTCAGCCCCAGCATTTT.

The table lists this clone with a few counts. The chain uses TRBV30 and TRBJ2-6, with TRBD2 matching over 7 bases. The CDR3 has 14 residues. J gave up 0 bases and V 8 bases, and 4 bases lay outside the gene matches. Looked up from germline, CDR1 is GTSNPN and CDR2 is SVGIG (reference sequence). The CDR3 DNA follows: TGTGCCAGCACGGGGGGCTCTGGGGCCAACGTCCTGACTTTC. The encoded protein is CASTGGSGANVLTF.